The 30 T cell receptor beta chains listed next were all sequenced from one sample in a study of shared clonotypes between healthy human individuals. Using immunoSEQ multiplex PCR, the repertoire was profiled, and TCRdb retains in-frame clones only, with some absent. The data contain hundreds of thousands of clones, around 96% of them singletons. Input material: naive CD4+ T cells sorted from blood. Subset: CD45RA+ positively selected. These receptors came from a woman in her 30s in good health.

This chain joins TRBV5-4 and TRBJ1-3, with 7 bases lining up with TRBD1. V lost 4 bases to trimming and J lost 2 bases; unmatched junction nucleotides: 3. The germline CDR1 and CDR2 sequences are SGHNT and YYREEE (reference sequence). The CDR3 consists of 14 residues. The CDR3 nucleotides are TGTGCCAGCAGCCTACAGGGGACTGGAAACACCATATATTTT. It is translated as CASSLQGTGNTIYF.

J is TRBJ1-6 and V is TRBV15; D unresolved. Trimming pared 3 bases from V and 9 bases from J, leaving 15 bases between. Germline V gives CDR1 LNHNV, CDR2 YYDKDF (reference sequence). The CDR3 spans 15 residues. Written as DNA, the CDR3 is TGTGCCACCAGCAGGACAACCACAGCGGGTTCACCCCTCCACTTT. This sequence encodes CATSRTTTAGSPLHF.

The chain joins TRBV7-9 to TRBJ1-4, with D unresolved. Germline V gives CDR1 SEHNR, CDR2 FQNEAQ (reference sequence). V gave up 0 bases and J gave up 0 bases, with 8 bases separating them. CDR3 length: 16 amino acids. The CDR3 nucleotides read TGTGCCAGCAGCTTAGCGCAGCAATCAACTAATGAAAAACTGTTTTTT. This gives the protein CASSLAQQSTNEKLFF.

The chain recombines TRBV19 with TRBJ2-5, with 7 positions matching TRBD1. The CDR3 extends over 13 amino acids. J was trimmed by 4 bases and V by 10 bases; bases with no gene match: 9. Germline V gene lookup returns CDR1 LNHDA and CDR2 SQIVND (reference sequence). Written as DNA, the CDR3 is TGTGCCACCCGACAGGGAAAAGGAGAGACCCAGTACTTC. Encoded protein: CATRQGKGETQYF.

The rearrangement joins TRBV18 to TRBJ2-1; TRBD1 agrees at 8 bases. The germline V gene encodes CDR1 KGHSH and CDR2 LQKENI. V shed 3 bases, J shed 4 bases, and the junction held 8 bases outside the gene matches. The CDR3 has 16 residues. The CDR3 sequence: CASSPTPYRGYNEQFF. The CDR3 bases are TGTGCCAGCTCACCGACCCCTTACAGGGGGTACAATGAGCAGTTCTTC.

As for this clone: The sample holds other DNA sequences that translate to the same CDR3. V and J are TRBV28 and TRBJ2-7, with unresolved D. Per the germline V gene, CDR1 is MDHEN and CDR2 is SYDVKM. V was cut by 5 bases and J by 3 bases, with 5 bases left in between. The CDR3 length is 11 residues. CDR3 DNA: TGTGCCAGCAGTCCCCGCTACGAGCAGTACTTC. It codes for CASSPRYEQYF.

The CDR3 DNA reads TGCGCCAGCAGCCAAGCGCGCTCCGGGACAGGGGCCTACAATGAGCAGTTCTTC. It specifies CASSQARSGTGAYNEQFF. The chain joins TRBV4-1 to TRBJ2-1, with 10 bases matching TRBD1. CDR3 size: 18 residues. J gave up 2 bases and V 1 base, and 8 bases lay outside the gene matches. CDR1 and CDR2 (germline): MGHRA, YSYEKL.

The chain employs TRBV19 and TRBJ2-6; 8 nucleotides match TRBD1. V shed 5 bases and J 4 bases; nucleotides not matched to a gene: 7. The germline V gene encodes CDR1 LNHDA and CDR2 SQIVND (reference sequence). This CDR3 is 16 amino acids long. The CDR3 DNA follows: TGTGCCAGTAGTTCCTACAGGGGGACCGGGGCCAACGTCCTGACTTTC. This translates into CASSSYRGTGANVLTF.

CDR3 DNA sequence: TGTGCCATCGGTAAATACGGCTCCTACGAGCAGTACTTC. Its protein product is CAIGKYGSYEQYF. This rearrangement joins TRBV5-4 to TRBJ2-7; no firm D call. Trimming stripped 9 bases from V and 0 bases from J, with 13 bases between. The CDR3 is 13 amino acids. CDR1 is SGHNT, CDR2 YYREEE, per germline (reference sequence).

This sequence joins TRBV18 and TRBJ1-1; no clear D gene. The V end was cut by 2 bases, the J end by 5 bases, with 15 bases between. The CDR3 is made up of 15 amino acids. Germline V CDR1 and CDR2: KGHSH, LQKENI. CDR3 in DNA: TGTGCCAGCTCACCAGTAAAGACAACTAGGACTGAAGCTTTCTTT. Protein product: CASSPVKTTRTEAFF.

This clone was recorded only once. V and J are TRBV5-4 and TRBJ2-5; 7 bases agree with TRBD1. CDR1 and CDR2 from the germline V gene are SGHNT and YYREEE (reference sequence). After removal of 3 bases from V and 4 bases from J, the junction contained 12 bases not matched to a gene. The CDR3 totals 16 residues. The CDR3 sequence: CASSSRGRGRTETQYF. The CDR3 DNA follows: TGTGCCAGCAGCTCACGGGGTAGGGGGCGAACAGAGACCCAGTACTTC.

CDR3 amino acids: CASRDSLPYEQYF. CDR3 nucleotide sequence: TGTGCCAGCAGGGACAGCCTCCCCTACGAGCAGTACTTC. The chain employs TRBV27 and TRBJ2-7; maybe TRBD1 (6 bases). Germline V lookup: CDR1 MNHEY, CDR2 SMNVEV (reference sequence). V was cut by 6 bases and J by 2 bases, with 11 bases left in between. The CDR3 covers 13 residues.

This clone was found once. J is TRBJ2-3 and V is TRBV27, with D perhaps matching TRBD1 or TRBD2 (6 bases each). The CDR3 extends over 14 amino acids. CDR1 and CDR2 (germline): MNHEY, SMNVEV (reference sequence). V lost 3 bases to trimming and J lost 5 bases, with 12 bases between them. The CDR3 region has the DNA TGTGCCAGCAGTTTGTCGGGGGCTGTAGATACGCAGTATTTT. It specifies CASSLSGAVDTQYF.

The genes are TRBV18 and TRBJ1-1; D perhaps matches TRBD1 (6 bases). CDR3 length: 15 residues. The ends were cut back, 2 bases at V and 6 bases at J, with 16 bases in the middle. Germline V CDR1 and CDR2: KGHSH, LQKENI. The CDR3 nucleotides are TGTGCCAGCTCACCAAGCCGAGGACAGAAGGCTGAAGCTTTCTTT. This translates into CASSPSRGQKAEAFF.

CDR3 in amino acids: CASRPRDRVGYGYTF. The DNA of the CDR3 is TGTGCCAGCAGACCCAGGGACAGGGTAGGCTATGGCTACACCTTC. This chain joins TRBV28 and TRBJ1-2; TRBD1 agrees at 9 bases. The CDR3 is 15 residues long. J gave up 4 bases and V 6 bases, and 9 bases lay outside the gene matches. Germline V CDR1 and CDR2: MDHEN, SYDVKM.

The chain links TRBV6-6 to TRBJ2-5; 7 bases agree with TRBD2. Germline values: CDR1 MNHNY, CDR2 SVGAGI (reference sequence). After removal of 2 bases from V and 4 bases from J, the junction contained 4 bases not matched to a gene. The CDR3 covers 14 residues. This CDR3 is CASSYGGVGETQYF. DNA for the CDR3: TGTGCCAGCAGTTACGGGGGGGTAGGAGAGACCCAGTACTTC.

This clone was seen only once. This rearrangement joins TRBV5-1 to TRBJ2-3; 8 positions agree with TRBD1. The CDR3 length is 14 residues. V dropped 8 bases and J dropped 6; count of bases not matched to a gene: 11. Germline V lookup: CDR1 SGHRS, CDR2 YFSETQ. CDR3 DNA sequence: TGCGCCAGTGAAAAAGGACAGGGAAGGGATACGCAGTATTTT. Translating gives CASEKGQGRDTQYF.

The chain has TRBV27 and TRBJ2-7; 8 bases agree with TRBD1. The V gene end was trimmed by 3 bases and the J gene end by 6 bases; junction bases not matched to a gene: 7. Germline values: CDR1 MNHEY, CDR2 SMNVEV (reference sequence). This CDR3 contains 14 residues. CDR3 nucleotide sequence: TGTGCCAGCAGTTTTTTGGGACAGGTATCCGAGCAGTACTTC. Translating gives CASSFLGQVSEQYF.

This rearrangement joins TRBV7-9 to TRBJ2-7, with 13 positions matching TRBD2. Germline V gene lookup returns CDR1 SEHNR and CDR2 FQNEAQ (reference sequence). The CDR3 covers 16 residues. Germline trimming cut 5 bases from V and 3 bases from J; bases unmatched to any gene: 7. The chain's CDR3 is CASSPRLAGGFYEQYF. Here the CDR3 DNA reads TGTGCCAGCAGCCCCCGACTAGCGGGAGGCTTCTACGAGCAGTACTTC. The whole variable domain, remainder taken from reference TRBV7-9 and TRBJ2-7, is DTGVSQNPRHKITKRGQNVTFRCDPISEHNRLYWYRQTLGQGPEFLTYFQNEAQLEKSRLLSDRFSAERPKGSFSTLEIQRTEQGDSAMYLCASSPRLAGGFYEQYFGPGTRLTVT.

The chain joins TRBV19 to TRBJ2-3; a possible D gene is TRBD1 (6 bases). The CDR3 has 14 amino acids. Germline CDR1 reads LNHDA; CDR2 reads SQIVND (reference sequence). V was trimmed by 4 bases and J by 2 bases, leaving 10 bases between them. The CDR3 DNA follows: TGTGCCAGTAGTACCAGGGGTTTCACAGATACGCAGTATTTT. Protein product: CASSTRGFTDTQYF.

The chain links TRBV5-1 to TRBJ2-7; TRBD1 is a possible D gene (6 bases). This CDR3 contains 14 residues. Germline V gives CDR1 SGHRS, CDR2 YFSETQ. The V end was cut by 2 bases, the J end by 0 bases, with 9 bases between. The CDR3 sequence is CASSFQGTSYEQYF. The CDR3 DNA reads as TGCGCCAGCAGCTTTCAGGGGACCTCCTACGAGCAGTACTTC. Complete variable domain (other parts from reference TRBV5-1 and TRBJ2-7): KAGVTQTPRYLIKTRGQQVTLSCSPISGHRSVSWYQQTPGQGLQFLFEYFSETQRNKGNFPGRFSGRQFSNSRSEMNVSTLELGDSALYLCASSFQGTSYEQYFGPGTRLTVT.

The chain carries TRBV29-1 and TRBJ2-1; D might be TRBD2 (6 bases). Trimming cost V 6 bases and J 2 bases, with 23 bases left between them. The CDR3 sequence is 17 residues long. Germline V lookup: CDR1 SQVTM, CDR2 ANQGSEA. CDR3 sequence reads: CSVGGFLQDFTYNEQFF. In DNA, the CDR3 is TGCAGCGTGGGGGGTTTCCTCCAGGATTTTACCTACAATGAGCAGTTCTTC.

This rearrangement joins TRBV7-6 to TRBJ2-7; 10 positions match TRBD2. This CDR3 has 17 residues. Trimming removed 8 bases from V and 2 bases from J; junction bases left unmatched: 15. In germline, CDR1 is SGHVS, CDR2 FNYEAQ. The CDR3 DNA reads TGTGCCAGCCTCCCGAAGTGGGGGACTAGCGCTACCTACGAGCAGTACTTC. The encoded protein is CASLPKWGTSATYEQYF.

The chain is built from TRBV28 and TRBJ2-1, with TRBD2 matching over 7 bases. The germline V gene has CDR1 MDHEN and CDR2 SYDVKM. V gave up 5 bases and J gave up 4 bases; unmatched junction bases: 8. The CDR3 runs to 15 residues. The chain's CDR3 is CASSPPAGAYNEQFF. DNA for the CDR3: TGTGCCAGCAGTCCCCCGGCGGGAGCGTACAATGAGCAGTTCTTC.

The chain has TRBV28 and TRBJ1-1, with D tentatively TRBD1 (5 bases). This CDR3 is built from 12 residues. Germline CDR1 and CDR2: MDHEN and SYDVKM. Trimming took off 2 bases at V and 11 bases at J, with 12 bases between the two ends. CDR3 protein: CASSLAPRGAFF. The CDR3, as DNA: TGTGCCAGCAGTTTAGCCCCGAGGGGTGCTTTCTTT.

This clone was recorded once. The chain couples TRBV4-1 to TRBJ1-1; no definite D call. The V gene's germline CDR1 is MGHRA and CDR2 YSYEKL. The length of the CDR3 is 16 residues. V lost 3 bases, J lost 3 bases, and 17 bases lay in between. The CDR3 region has the DNA TGCGCCAGCAGCCACCAGCCCTCAATGGGATACACTGAAGCTTTCTTT. It encodes CASSHQPSMGYTEAFF.

The genes are TRBV10-2 and TRBJ2-5; TRBD1 aligns across 7 bases. The CDR3 contains 16 residues. Trimming removed 0 bases from V and 2 bases from J; junction bases left unmatched: 6. The V gene's germline CDR1 is WSHSY and CDR2 SAAADI. CDR3 bases: TGCGCCAGCAGTGAGTCTTGGACAGGCCAACAAGAGACCCAGTACTTC. Protein sequence: CASSESWTGQQETQYF.

This sequence joins TRBV27 and TRBJ2-7; tentative D call: TRBD1 (6 bases). Per the germline V gene, CDR1 is MNHEY and CDR2 is SMNVEV (reference sequence). The CDR3 sequence is 14 residues long. Trimming cost V 2 bases and J 3 bases, with 11 bases left between them. The CDR3 coding sequence is TGTGCCAGCAGTTTAGCCAGGGGATTCTACGAGCAGTACTTC. Translated, it gives CASSLARGFYEQYF.

The chain uses TRBV19 and TRBJ1-4; D is unclear. Germline V lookup: CDR1 LNHDA, CDR2 SQIVND (reference sequence). The CDR3 consists of 16 residues. Deletions cut 5 bases from V and 3 bases from J, with 16 bases between. The CDR3 reads CASSYRFLSSNEKLFF. The CDR3, as DNA: TGTGCCAGTAGTTACCGATTTCTGTCGTCTAATGAAAAACTGTTTTTT.

The V call is TRBV19, the J call TRBJ1-5; tentatively, D is TRBD1 (5 bases). CDR3 length equals 14 residues. Germline CDR1 reads LNHDA; CDR2 reads SQIVND (reference sequence). V lost 6 bases and J lost 1, with 10 bases in between. This chain's CDR3 is CASRGRGSNQPQHF. DNA of the CDR3: TGTGCCAGTAGGGGAAGGGGAAGCAATCAGCCCCAGCATTTT.